The 3 T cell receptor beta chains in this list originate from one sample, sequenced in a study of blood T cell repertoires in COVID-19. Only in-frame clones appear in the TCRdb table, and some are missing; sequencing was by immunoSEQ multiplex PCR. The repertoire holds more than 60,000 clones, with approximately 74% as singletons. What was sequenced was peripheral blood. The receptors were gathered from a human donor with acute or convalescent COVID-19. The donor label of this sample is uncertain.

CDR3 region: CASSRPGLVVTQETQYF. CDR3 coding DNA: TGTGCCAGCAGTAGACCGGGACTAGTCGTGACCCAAGAGACCCAGTACTTC. The V call is TRBV28, the J call TRBJ2-5, with 8 bases matching TRBD2. In germline, CDR1 is MDHEN, CDR2 SYDVKM. CDR3 length equals 17 residues. V dropped 5 bases and J dropped 1; count of bases not matched to a gene: 12. The complete variable domain, with remaining parts taken from reference TRBV28 and TRBJ2-5, reads DVKVTQSSRYLVKRTGEKVFLECVQDMDHENMFWYRQDPGLGLRLIYFSYDVKMKEKGDIPEGYSVSREKKERFSLILESASTNQTSMYLCASSRPGLVVTQETQYFGPGTRLLVL.

This rearrangement joins TRBV5-1 to TRBJ2-2; the match to TRBD1 covers 7 bases. The junction had 8 bases not matched to a gene; V was cut back by 3 bases and J by 3 bases. Germline loops: CDR1 SGHRS, CDR2 YFSETQ. CDR3 length: 16 residues. As DNA, the CDR3 is TGCGCCAGCAGCTGGTCAGGGGGTCGGCACACCGGGGAGCTGTTTTTT. It yields the protein CASSWSGGRHTGELFF.

This chain links TRBV19 with TRBJ2-7, with 10 bases lining up with TRBD2. CDR1 and CDR2 (germline): LNHDA, SQIVND (reference sequence). The CDR3 covers 16 residues. Losses at the gene ends were 4 bases for V and 2 bases for J; bases not matched to a gene: 8. This CDR3 reads CASSRSASGSPYEQYF. The CDR3 DNA follows: TGTGCCAGTAGTAGATCTGCTAGCGGGAGCCCCTACGAGCAGTACTTC.